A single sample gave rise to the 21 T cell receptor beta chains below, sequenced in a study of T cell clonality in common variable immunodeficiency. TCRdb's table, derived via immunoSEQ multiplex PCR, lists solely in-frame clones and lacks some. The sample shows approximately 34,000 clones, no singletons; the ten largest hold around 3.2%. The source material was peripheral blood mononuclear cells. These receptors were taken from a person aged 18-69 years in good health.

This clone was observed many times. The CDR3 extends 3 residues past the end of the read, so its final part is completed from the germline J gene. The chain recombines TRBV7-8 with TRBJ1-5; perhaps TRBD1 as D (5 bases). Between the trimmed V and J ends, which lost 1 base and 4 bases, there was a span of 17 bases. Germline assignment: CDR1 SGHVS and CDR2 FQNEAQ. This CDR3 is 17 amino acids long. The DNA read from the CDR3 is TGTGCCAGCAGCTTAGAAAGGGGAGGAGGGGCGAATCAGCCC. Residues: CASSLERGGGANQP. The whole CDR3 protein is CASSLERGGGANQPQHF. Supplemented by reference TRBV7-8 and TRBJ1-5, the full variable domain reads GAGVSQSPRYKVAKRGQDVALRCDPISGHVSLFWYQQALGQGPEFLTYFQNEAQLDKSGLPSDRFFAERPEGSVSTLKIQRTQQEDSAVYLCASSLERGGGANQPQHFGDGTRLSIL.

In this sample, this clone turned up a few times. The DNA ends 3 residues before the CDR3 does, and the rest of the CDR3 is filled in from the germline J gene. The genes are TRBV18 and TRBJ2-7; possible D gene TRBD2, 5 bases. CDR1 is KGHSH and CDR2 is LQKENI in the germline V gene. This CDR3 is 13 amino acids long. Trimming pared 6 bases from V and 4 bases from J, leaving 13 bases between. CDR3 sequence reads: CASSDGPGYEQYF. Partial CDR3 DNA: TGTGCCAGCTCCGACGGCCCGGGGTACGAG.

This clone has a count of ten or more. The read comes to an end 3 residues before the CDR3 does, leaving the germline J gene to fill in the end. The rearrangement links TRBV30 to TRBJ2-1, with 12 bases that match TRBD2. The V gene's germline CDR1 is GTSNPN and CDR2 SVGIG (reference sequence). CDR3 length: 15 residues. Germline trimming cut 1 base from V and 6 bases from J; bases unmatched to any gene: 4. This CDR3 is CAWSGLAGVVNEQFF. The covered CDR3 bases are TGTGCCTGGAGTGGACTAGCGGGAGTTGTCAATGAG.

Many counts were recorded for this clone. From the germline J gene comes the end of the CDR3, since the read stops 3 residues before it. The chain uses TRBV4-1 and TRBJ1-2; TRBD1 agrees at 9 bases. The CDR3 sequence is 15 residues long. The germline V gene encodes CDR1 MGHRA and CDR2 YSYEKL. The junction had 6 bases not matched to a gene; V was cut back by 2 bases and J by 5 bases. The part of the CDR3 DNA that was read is TGCGCCAGCAGCCAAATGGCCGGGACAGGGTATGGC. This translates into CASSQMAGTGYG. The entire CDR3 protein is CASSQMAGTGYGYTF.

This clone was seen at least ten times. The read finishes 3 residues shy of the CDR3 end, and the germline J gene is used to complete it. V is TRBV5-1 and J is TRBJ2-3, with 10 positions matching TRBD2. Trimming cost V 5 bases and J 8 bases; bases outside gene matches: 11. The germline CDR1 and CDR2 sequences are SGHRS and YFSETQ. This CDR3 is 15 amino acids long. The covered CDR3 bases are TGCGCCAGCAGGGGCACTAGCGGGGAGTCCGGTACG. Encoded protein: CASRGTSGESGT. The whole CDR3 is CASRGTSGESGTQYF.

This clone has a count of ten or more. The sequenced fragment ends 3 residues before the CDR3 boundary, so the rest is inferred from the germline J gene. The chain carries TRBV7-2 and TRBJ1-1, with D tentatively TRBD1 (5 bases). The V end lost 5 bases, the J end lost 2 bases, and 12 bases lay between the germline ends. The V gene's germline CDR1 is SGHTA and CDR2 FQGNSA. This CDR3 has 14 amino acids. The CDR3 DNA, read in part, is TGTGCCAGCAGCCCGTTCCAGGGAAACACTGAA. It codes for CASSPFQGNTE. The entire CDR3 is CASSPFQGNTEAFF.

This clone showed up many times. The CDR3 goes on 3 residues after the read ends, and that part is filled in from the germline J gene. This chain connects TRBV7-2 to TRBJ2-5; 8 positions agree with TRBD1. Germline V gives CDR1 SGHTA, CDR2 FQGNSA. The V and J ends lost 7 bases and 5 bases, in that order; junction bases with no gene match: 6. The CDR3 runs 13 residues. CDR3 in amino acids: CASTPDRDETQYF. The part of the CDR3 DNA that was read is TGTGCCAGCACCCCGGACAGGGACGAGACC.

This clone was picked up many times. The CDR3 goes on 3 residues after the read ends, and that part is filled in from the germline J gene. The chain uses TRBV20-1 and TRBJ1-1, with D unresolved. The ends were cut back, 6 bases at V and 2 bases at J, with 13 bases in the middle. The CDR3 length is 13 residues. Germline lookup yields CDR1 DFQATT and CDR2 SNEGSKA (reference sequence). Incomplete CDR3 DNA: TGCAGTGCCCGGTTTAGCCGTAACACTGAA. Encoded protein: CSARFSRNTE. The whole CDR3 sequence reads CSARFSRNTEAFF.

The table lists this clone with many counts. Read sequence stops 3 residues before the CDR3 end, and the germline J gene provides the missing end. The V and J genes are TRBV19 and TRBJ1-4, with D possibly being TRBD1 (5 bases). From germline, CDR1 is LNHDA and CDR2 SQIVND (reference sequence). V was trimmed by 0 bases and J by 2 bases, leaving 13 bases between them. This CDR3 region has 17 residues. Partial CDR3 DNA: TGTGCCAGTAGTATAGAGGGGCAACTTCGGACTAATGAAAAA. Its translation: CASSIEGQLRTNEK. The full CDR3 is CASSIEGQLRTNEKLFF.

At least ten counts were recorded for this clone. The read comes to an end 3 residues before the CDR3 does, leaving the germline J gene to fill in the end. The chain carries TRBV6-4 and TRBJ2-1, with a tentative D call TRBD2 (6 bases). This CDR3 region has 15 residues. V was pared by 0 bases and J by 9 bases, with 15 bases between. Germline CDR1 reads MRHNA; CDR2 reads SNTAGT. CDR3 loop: CASSDSGGRVSEQFF. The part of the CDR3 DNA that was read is TGTGCCAGCAGTGACTCCGGGGGAAGGGTATCTGAG.

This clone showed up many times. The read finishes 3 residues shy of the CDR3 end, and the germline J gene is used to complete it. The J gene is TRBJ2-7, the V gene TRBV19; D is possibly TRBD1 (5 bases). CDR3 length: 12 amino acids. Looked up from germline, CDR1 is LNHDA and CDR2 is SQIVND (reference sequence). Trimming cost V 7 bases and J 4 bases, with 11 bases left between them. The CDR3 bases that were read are TGTGCCAGTAAGCCAGGGTTATACGAG. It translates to CASKPGLYE. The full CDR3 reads CASKPGLYEQYF.

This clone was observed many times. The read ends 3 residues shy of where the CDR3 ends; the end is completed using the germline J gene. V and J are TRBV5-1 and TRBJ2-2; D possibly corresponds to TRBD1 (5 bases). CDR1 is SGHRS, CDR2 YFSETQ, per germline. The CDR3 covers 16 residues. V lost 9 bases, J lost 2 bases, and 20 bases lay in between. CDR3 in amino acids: CATSWPSQGNTGELFF. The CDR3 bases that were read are TGCGCCACATCCTGGCCCTCCCAGGGAAACACCGGGGAG.

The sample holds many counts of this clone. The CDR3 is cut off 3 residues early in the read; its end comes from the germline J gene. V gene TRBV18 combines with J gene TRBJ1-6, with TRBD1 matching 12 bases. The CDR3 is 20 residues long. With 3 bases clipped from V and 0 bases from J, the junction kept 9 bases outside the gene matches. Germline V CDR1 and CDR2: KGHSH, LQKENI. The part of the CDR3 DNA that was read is TGTGCCAGCTCACCTGCCGGGACAGGGGGCTTGAGCTCCTATAATTCACCC. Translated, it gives CASSPAGTGGLSSYNSP. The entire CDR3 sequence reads CASSPAGTGGLSSYNSPLHF.

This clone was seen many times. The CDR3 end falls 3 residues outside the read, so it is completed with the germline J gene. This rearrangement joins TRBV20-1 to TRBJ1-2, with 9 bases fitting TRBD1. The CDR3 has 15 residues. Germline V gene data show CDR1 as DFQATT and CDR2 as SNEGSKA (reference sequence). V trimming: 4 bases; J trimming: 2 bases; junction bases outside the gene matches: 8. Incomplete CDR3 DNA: TGCAGTGCTACAAGTCCCGGGACAGGGAACTATGGC. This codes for CSATSPGTGNYG. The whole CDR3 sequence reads CSATSPGTGNYGYTF.

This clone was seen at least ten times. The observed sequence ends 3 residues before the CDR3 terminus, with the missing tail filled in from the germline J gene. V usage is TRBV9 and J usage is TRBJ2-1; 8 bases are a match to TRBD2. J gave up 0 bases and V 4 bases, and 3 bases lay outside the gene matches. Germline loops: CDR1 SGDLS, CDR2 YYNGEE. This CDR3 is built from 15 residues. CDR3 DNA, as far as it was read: TGTGCCAGCAGCTTAGGGACTAGCTCCTACAATGAG. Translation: CASSLGTSSYNE. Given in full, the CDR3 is CASSLGTSSYNEQFF.

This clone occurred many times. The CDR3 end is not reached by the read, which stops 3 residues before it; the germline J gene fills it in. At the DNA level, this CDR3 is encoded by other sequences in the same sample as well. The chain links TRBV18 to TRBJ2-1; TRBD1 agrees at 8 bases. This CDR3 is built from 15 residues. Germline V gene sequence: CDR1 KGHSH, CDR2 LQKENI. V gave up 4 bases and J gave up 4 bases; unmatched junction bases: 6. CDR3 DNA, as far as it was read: TGTGCCAGCTCACAAGGACAGGGAACGTACAATGAG. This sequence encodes CASSQGQGTYNE. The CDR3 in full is CASSQGQGTYNEQFF.

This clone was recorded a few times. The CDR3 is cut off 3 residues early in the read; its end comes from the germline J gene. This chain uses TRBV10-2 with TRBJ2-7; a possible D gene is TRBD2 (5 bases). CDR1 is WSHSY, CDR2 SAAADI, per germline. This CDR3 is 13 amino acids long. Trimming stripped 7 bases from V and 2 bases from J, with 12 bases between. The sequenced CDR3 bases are TGCGCCAGCAAAATAAGACTAACCTACGAG. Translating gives CASKIRLTYE. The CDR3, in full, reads CASKIRLTYEQYF.

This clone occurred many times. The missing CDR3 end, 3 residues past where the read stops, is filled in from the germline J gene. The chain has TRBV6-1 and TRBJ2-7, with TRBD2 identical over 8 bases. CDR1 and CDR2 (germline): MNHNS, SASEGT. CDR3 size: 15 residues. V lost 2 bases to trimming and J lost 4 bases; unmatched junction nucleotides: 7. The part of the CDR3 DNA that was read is TGTGCCAGCAGTGAACAGAGCGGGAGCTCTTACGAG. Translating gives CASSEQSGSSYE. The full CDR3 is CASSEQSGSSYEQYF.

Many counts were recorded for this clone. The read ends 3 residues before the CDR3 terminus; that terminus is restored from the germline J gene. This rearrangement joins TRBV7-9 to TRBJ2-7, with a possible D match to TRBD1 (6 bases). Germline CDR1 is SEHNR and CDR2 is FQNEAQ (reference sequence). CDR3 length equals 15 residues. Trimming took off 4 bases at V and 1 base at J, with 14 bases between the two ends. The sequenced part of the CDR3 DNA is TGTGCCAGCAGCTCTCATCGGGGACAATCCTACGAG. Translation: CASSSHRGQSYE. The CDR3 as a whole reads CASSSHRGQSYEQYF. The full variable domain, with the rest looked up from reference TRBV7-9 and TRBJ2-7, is DTGVSQNPRHKITKRGQNVTFRCDPISEHNRLYWYRQTLGQGPEFLTYFQNEAQLEKSRLLSDRFSAERPKGSFSTLEIQRTEQGDSAMYLCASSSHRGQSYEQYFGPGTRLTVT.

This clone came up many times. The CDR3 reads CASSLWAGEGSEQFF. CDR3 DNA, as far as it was read: TGTGCCAGCAGCCTTTGGGCGGGAGAAGGGAGTGAG. This chain joins TRBV3-1 (or the pseudogene TRBV3-2) and TRBJ2-1, with 7 bases fitting TRBD2. The read ends 3 residues shy of where the CDR3 ends; the end is completed using the germline J gene. The CDR3 consists of 15 residues. Germline V lookup: CDR1 LGHDT, CDR2 YNNKEL (reference sequence). Trimming at V came to 4 bases and at J to 9 bases, leaving 12 bases not matched to a gene.

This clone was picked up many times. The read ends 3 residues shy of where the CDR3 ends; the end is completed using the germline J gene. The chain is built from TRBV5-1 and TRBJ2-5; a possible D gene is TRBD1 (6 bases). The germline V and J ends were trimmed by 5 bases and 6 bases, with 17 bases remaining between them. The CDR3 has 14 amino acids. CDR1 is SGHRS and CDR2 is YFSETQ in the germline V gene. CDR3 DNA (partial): TGCGCCAGCAGGCGGACGCAGGGGTCGCAGACC. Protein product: CASRRTQGSQT. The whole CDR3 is CASRRTQGSQTQYF.